These 10 T cell receptor beta chains were sequenced from one sample in a study of Ad26.COV2.S vaccination and SARS-CoV-2 variants. Profiled with immunoSEQ multiplex PCR; TCRdb holds only in-frame clones, not every one. The repertoire holds about 480,000 clones, around nine tenths seen once, with roughly 13% in the top ten. The sample's treatment: 15 to 20 received Ad26.COV2.S at low or high dose, single or two shots; roughly five received placebo; per-sample allocation not given. The investigators took samples on day 63 after the first vaccine or placebo injection. Sequences were derived from peripheral blood, sampled in a trial of Ad26.COV2.S vaccine versus placebo. The receptors here all came from a person aged 18 to 59 who received the Ad26.COV2.S COVID-19 vaccine or a placebo.

The rearrangement links TRBV7-3 to TRBJ1-1; D perhaps matches TRBD1 (5 bases). Trimming took off 1 base at V and 1 base at J, with 10 bases between the two ends. The CDR3 loop spans 15 amino acids. Germline V gene lookup returns CDR1 SGHTA and CDR2 FQGTGA. The CDR3 reads CASSLIAGRNTEAFF. CDR3 in DNA: TGTGCCAGCAGCTTAATCGCAGGGAGGAACACTGAAGCTTTCTTT.

This clone came up once. The chain links TRBV19 to TRBJ2-7; 10 nucleotides line up with TRBD1. J was trimmed by 4 bases and V by 5 bases; bases with no gene match: 8. The CDR3 is 15 residues long. The germline V gene has CDR1 LNHDA and CDR2 SQIVND (reference sequence). CDR3 sequence reads: CASSYTGTGVYEQYF. CDR3 DNA: TGTGCCAGTAGTTACACCGGGACAGGGGTTTACGAGCAGTACTTC.

V usage is TRBV4-3 and J usage is TRBJ2-7, with a weak D call TRBD2 (6 bases). This CDR3 region has 14 residues. Germline V lookup: CDR1 LGHNA, CDR2 YSLEER. Trimming cost V 0 bases and J 3 bases, with 9 bases left between them. The CDR3 spells CASSQEEGIYEQYF. CDR3 DNA: TGCGCCAGCAGCCAAGAGGAGGGTATCTACGAGCAGTACTTC.

The chain recombines TRBV18 with TRBJ1-1; weak D call: TRBD1 (5 bases). The CDR3 runs to 14 residues. In germline, CDR1 is KGHSH, CDR2 LQKENI. V lost 6 bases and J 1 base, leaving 12 bases between the germline ends. The DNA of the CDR3 is TGTGCCAGCTCTCCGAGGGGAGAGAACACTGAAGCTTTCTTT. Its translation is CASSPRGENTEAFF.

The rearrangement links TRBV24-1 to TRBJ2-1, with D hard to call. Germline values: CDR1 KGHDR, CDR2 SFDVKD. This CDR3 region has 13 residues. Trimming removed 8 bases from V and 5 bases from J, with 12 bases in between. This CDR3 is CATKGGANNEQFF. The CDR3 coding sequence is TGTGCCACCAAAGGCGGAGCGAACAATGAGCAGTTCTTC.

This clone was recorded once. The chain is built from TRBV7-9 and TRBJ1-4; perhaps TRBD1 as D (5 bases). CDR1 and CDR2 (germline): SEHNR, FQNEAQ (reference sequence). This CDR3 region has 15 residues. V was pared by 2 bases and J by 5 bases, with 12 bases between. Here the CDR3 reads CASSLYRRVNEKLFF. The CDR3 DNA is TGTGCCAGCAGCTTATACAGGCGGGTGAATGAAAAACTGTTTTTT.

This chain links TRBV5-1 with TRBJ2-5; 7 bases align to TRBD2. This CDR3 contains 13 residues. The V segment lost 7 bases and the J segment 4 bases; nucleotides outside the gene matches: 7. Germline V lookup: CDR1 SGHRS, CDR2 YFSETQ. As DNA, the CDR3 is TGCGCCAGCCGGGAGGCCTCCTCAGAGACCCAGTACTTC. This gives the protein CASREASSETQYF.

The rearrangement links TRBV9 to TRBJ1-3, with D unclear. This CDR3 has 16 residues. The germline V and J ends were trimmed by 0 bases and 2 bases, with 12 bases remaining between them. Germline V gene sequence: CDR1 SGDLS, CDR2 YYNGEE. Here the CDR3 reads CASSVGPRIPGNTIYF. CDR3 coding DNA: TGTGCCAGCAGCGTAGGGCCGCGTATACCTGGAAACACCATATATTTT.

The chain employs TRBV18 and TRBJ1-5; 9 positions agree with TRBD1. V gave up 6 bases and J gave up 5 bases; unmatched junction bases: 8. The CDR3 has 15 residues. CDR1 and CDR2 from the germline V gene are KGHSH and LQKENI. CDR3: CASSPGTGMDQPQHF. CDR3 sequence (DNA): TGTGCCAGCTCCCCAGGGACAGGGATGGATCAGCCCCAGCATTTT.

This clone was found a few times. Other DNA sequences in the sample encode the same CDR3. This CDR3 reads CASSFTGNTEAFF. CDR3 sequence (DNA): TGTGCCAGCAGTTTTACGGGGAACACTGAAGCTTTCTTT. V gene TRBV12-3 or TRBV12-4 combines with J gene TRBJ1-1; D not resolved. The CDR3 is 13 amino acids. Trimming removed 3 bases from V and 1 base from J, with 6 bases in between.